Listed here are 12 T cell receptor beta chains from one sample, sequenced in a study of shared clonotypes between healthy human individuals. Only in-frame clones appear in the TCRdb table, and some are missing; sequencing was by immunoSEQ multiplex PCR. This table holds around 180,000 clones, 85% to 95% found once. Sequencing input: naive CD4+ T cells sorted from blood. Subset of the sample: CD45RA+ positively selected. The receptors come from a woman in her thirties in good health.

This clone was seen just once. This chain links TRBV7-9 with TRBJ2-1; tentatively, D is TRBD2 (5 bases). This CDR3 has 16 residues. V shed 1 base and J shed 0 bases, with 10 bases lying between them. Per germline, CDR1 SEHNR and CDR2 FQNEAQ (reference sequence). The CDR3 DNA reads as TGTGCCAGCAGCTTAGTCGGGGAGAGCTCCTACAATGAGCAGTTCTTC. Translated, it gives CASSLVGESSYNEQFF.

The chain has TRBV2 and TRBJ1-1; possible D gene TRBD1, 6 bases. The V end was cut by 8 bases, the J end by 0 bases, with 10 bases between. This CDR3 has 13 amino acids. Per the germline V gene, CDR1 is SNHLY and CDR2 is FYNNEI. The CDR3 bases are TGTGCCAGCCGAGGACAGATGAACACTGAAGCTTTCTTT. Translation: CASRGQMNTEAFF.

The gene calls are TRBV7-2 and TRBJ1-1; no firm D call. Germline V CDR1 and CDR2: SGHTA, FQGNSA. The CDR3 sequence is 13 residues long. V was shortened by 5 bases and J by 8 bases, with 15 bases between the two germline ends. The CDR3: CASSPEWGREAFF. The DNA for the CDR3 is TGTGCCAGCAGCCCCGAATGGGGTAGAGAAGCTTTCTTT.

V and J are TRBV5-4 and TRBJ2-5; D unresolved. The end of the DNA aligns better with TRBJ2-7, so the J call may be wrong. The CDR3 has 13 amino acids. Germline lookup yields CDR1 SGHNT and CDR2 YYREEE (reference sequence). CDR3 nucleotides: TGTGCCAGCAGCTTGTATGCTGGGGACGAGCAGTACTTC. It codes for CASSLYAGDEQYF.

The V and J genes are TRBV5-1 and TRBJ1-1; the match to TRBD1 covers 7 bases. The CDR3 spans 14 residues. J lost 4 bases, V lost 5 bases, and 8 bases had no gene match. Germline V gives CDR1 SGHRS, CDR2 YFSETQ. The DNA of the CDR3 is TGCGCCAGCAGTTCACGGACAGGCGGCACTGAAGCTTTCTTT. Its translation is CASSSRTGGTEAFF.

DNA for the CDR3: TGTGCCAGCAGCCAAGGGGCTAGCGGGAGCATAGGAGCAGATACGCAGTATTTT. Its translation: CASSQGASGSIGADTQYF. V and J are TRBV4-2 and TRBJ2-3; 10 positions agree with TRBD2. CDR1 is LGHNA and CDR2 is YNFKEQ in the germline V gene. The CDR3 covers 18 residues. With 1 base clipped from V and 4 bases from J, the junction kept 11 bases outside the gene matches.

The V and J genes are TRBV28 and TRBJ2-5; D is unresolved. The end of the DNA aligns better with TRBJ2-7, so the J call may be wrong. This CDR3 has 15 residues. Germline CDR1 is MDHEN and CDR2 is SYDVKM. As DNA, the CDR3 is TGTGCCAGCAGGGAACTACACATTTCATCCTACGAGCAGTACTTC. Translation gives CASRELHISSYEQYF.

This clone is a singleton in its sample. The V gene is TRBV18, the J gene TRBJ1-1, with TRBD1 matching 7 bases. The CDR3 contains 14 residues. CDR1 and CDR2 (germline): KGHSH, LQKENI. V gave up 3 bases and J gave up 3 bases; unmatched junction bases: 4. The CDR3, as DNA: TGTGCCAGCTCACCGCTCCAGGGGGACACTGAAGCTTTCTTT. Translation: CASSPLQGDTEAFF.

DNA of the CDR3: TGCAGCGTTGCACAGGGGGCTACAGATACGCAGTATTTT. As protein: CSVAQGATDTQYF. The chain is built from TRBV29-1 and TRBJ2-3, with 9 bases that match TRBD1. The J segment lost 3 bases and the V segment lost 4 bases, leaving 2 bases of the junction unmatched. Germline CDR1 reads SQVTM; CDR2 reads ANQGSEA. CDR3 length equals 13 residues.

V gene TRBV30 combines with J gene TRBJ2-4; 9 nucleotides agree with TRBD2. CDR1 GTSNPN and CDR2 SVGIG come from the germline V gene (reference sequence). The CDR3 covers 18 residues. The trim removed 0 bases at V and 2 bases at J, leaving 11 bases unmatched. For the CDR3, the DNA is TGTGCCTGGAGTGTAATAGCGGGAGCTGACTCGACCAAAAACATTCAGTACTTC. Translating gives CAWSVIAGADSTKNIQYF. The full variable domain, rest sourced from reference TRBV30 and TRBJ2-4, is SQTIHQWPATLVQPVGSPLSLECTVEGTSNPNLYWYRQAAGRGLQLLFYSVGIGQISSEVPQNLSASRPQDRQFILSSKKLLLSDSGFYLCAWSVIAGADSTKNIQYFGAGTRLSVL.

This chain connects TRBV7-2 to TRBJ2-7, with 7 bases that match TRBD2. Trimming at V came to 1 base and at J to 2 bases, leaving 5 bases not matched to a gene. The CDR3 consists of 15 residues. CDR1 and CDR2 from the germline V gene are SGHTA and FQGNSA. The CDR3 DNA reads as TGTGCCAGCAGCTTAGTGGCGGGAGAGACCTACGAGCAGTACTTC. Its protein product is CASSLVAGETYEQYF.

This clone was recorded a few times. The rearrangement uses TRBV19 and TRBJ2-7; TRBD2 agrees at 7 bases. This CDR3 is 14 amino acids long. With V trimmed by 9 bases and J by 2 bases, 10 bases remained unmatched. CDR1 is LNHDA and CDR2 is SQIVND in the germline V gene (reference sequence). CDR3 sequence: CASSGSGDAYEQYF. In nucleotides, the CDR3 is TGTGCCAGCTCGGGGAGCGGGGATGCCTACGAGCAGTACTTC.